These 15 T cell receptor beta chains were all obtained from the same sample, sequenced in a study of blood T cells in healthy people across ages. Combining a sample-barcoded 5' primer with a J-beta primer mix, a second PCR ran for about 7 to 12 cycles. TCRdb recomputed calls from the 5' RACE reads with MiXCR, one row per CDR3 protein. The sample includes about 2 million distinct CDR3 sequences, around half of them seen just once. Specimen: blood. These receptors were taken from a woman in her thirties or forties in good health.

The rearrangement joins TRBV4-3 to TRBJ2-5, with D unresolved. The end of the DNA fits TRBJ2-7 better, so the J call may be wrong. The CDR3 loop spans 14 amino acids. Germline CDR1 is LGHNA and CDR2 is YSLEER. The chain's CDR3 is CASSQASLGGEQYF. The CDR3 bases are TGCGCCAGCAGCCAAGCATCGTTAGGTGGCGAGCAGTACTTC.

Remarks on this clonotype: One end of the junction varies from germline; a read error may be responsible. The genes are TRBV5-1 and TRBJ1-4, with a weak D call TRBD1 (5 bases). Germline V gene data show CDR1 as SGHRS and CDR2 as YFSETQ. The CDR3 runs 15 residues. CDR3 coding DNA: TGCGCCAGCAGCAGAGACGACAGAAAAAATGAGAAACTGTTTTTT. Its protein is CASSRDDRKNEKLFF. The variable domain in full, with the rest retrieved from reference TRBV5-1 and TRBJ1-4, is KAGVTQTPRYLIKTRGQQVTLSCSPISGHRSVSWYQQTPGQGLQFLFEYFSETQRNKGNFPGRFSGRQFSNSRSEMNVSTLELGDSALYLCASSRDDRKNEKLFFGSGTQLSVL.

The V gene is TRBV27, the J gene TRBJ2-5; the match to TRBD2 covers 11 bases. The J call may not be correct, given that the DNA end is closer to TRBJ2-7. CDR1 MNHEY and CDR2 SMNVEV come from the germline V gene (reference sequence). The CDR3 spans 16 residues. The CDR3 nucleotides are TGTGCCAGCGCCGCGGAGGTAGCGGGGGGGCCCTACGAGCAGTACTTC. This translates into CASAAEVAGGPYEQYF.

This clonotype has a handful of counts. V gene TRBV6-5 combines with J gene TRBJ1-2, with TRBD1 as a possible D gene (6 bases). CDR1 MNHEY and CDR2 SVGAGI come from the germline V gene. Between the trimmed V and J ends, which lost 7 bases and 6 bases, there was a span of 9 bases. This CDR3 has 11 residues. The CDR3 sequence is CASTGGNGYTF. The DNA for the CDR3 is TGTGCCAGCACGGGGGGCAATGGCTACACCTTC.

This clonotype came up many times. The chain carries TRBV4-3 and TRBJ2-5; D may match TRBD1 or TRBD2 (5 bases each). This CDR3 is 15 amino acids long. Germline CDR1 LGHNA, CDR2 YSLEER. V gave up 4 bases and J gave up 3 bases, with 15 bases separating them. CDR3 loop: CASSPDGRDEETQYF. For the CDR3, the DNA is TGCGCCAGCAGCCCGGATGGAAGGGACGAAGAGACCCAGTACTTC.

CDR3 sequence (DNA): TGTGCCAGCCAGGGCCTAGACCAGGACGAGCAGTTCTTC. Translating it yields CASQGLDQDEQFF. The chain recombines TRBV27 with TRBJ2-1, with D perhaps matching TRBD1 (5 bases). Per the germline V gene, CDR1 is MNHEY and CDR2 is SMNVEV (reference sequence). V was clipped by 8 bases and J by 10 bases, with 18 bases between them. The length of the CDR3 is 13 residues.

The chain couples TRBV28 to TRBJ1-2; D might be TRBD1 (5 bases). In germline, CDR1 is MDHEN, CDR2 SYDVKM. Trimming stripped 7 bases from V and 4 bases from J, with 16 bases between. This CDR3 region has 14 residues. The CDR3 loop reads CASTTGTALYGYTF. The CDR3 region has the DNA TGTGCCAGCACCACCGGGACGGCACTCTATGGCTACACCTTC.

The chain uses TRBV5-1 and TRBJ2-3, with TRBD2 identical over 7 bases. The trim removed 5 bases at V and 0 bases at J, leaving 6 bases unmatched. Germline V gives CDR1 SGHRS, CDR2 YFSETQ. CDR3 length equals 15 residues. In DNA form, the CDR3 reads TGCGCCAGCAGACCCTGGCGGGGGAGCACAGATACGCAGTATTTT. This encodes CASRPWRGSTDTQYF.

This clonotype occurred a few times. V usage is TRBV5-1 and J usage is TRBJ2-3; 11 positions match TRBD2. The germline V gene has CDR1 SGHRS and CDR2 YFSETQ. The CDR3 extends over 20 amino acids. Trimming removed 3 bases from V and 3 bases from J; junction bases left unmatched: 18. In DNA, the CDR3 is TGCGCCAGCAGCTCCGGATTAAACCCTTTTACTAGCGGGGGAACAGATACGCAGTATTTT. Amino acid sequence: CASSSGLNPFTSGGTDTQYF.

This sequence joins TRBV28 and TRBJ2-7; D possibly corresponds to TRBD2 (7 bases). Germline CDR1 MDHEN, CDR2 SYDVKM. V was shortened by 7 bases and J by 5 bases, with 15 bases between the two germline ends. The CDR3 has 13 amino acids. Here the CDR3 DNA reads TGTGCCAGCAAAGGGGGGGCCGAGGACGAGCAGTACTTC. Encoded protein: CASKGGAEDEQYF.

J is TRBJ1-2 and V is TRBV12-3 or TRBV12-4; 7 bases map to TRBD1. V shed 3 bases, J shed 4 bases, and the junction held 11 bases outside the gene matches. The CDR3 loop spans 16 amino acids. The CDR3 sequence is CASSLGPAGGPYGYTF. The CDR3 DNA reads TGTGCCAGCAGTTTGGGGCCGGCAGGGGGACCCTATGGCTACACCTTC.

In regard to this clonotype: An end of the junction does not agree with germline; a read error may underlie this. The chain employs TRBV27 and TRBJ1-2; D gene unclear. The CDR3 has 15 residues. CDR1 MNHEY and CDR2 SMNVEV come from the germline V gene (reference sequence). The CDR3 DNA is TGTGCCAGCAGTTTATCGGTGGCTTCGGACTATGCCTACACCTTC. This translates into CASSLSVASDYAYTF.

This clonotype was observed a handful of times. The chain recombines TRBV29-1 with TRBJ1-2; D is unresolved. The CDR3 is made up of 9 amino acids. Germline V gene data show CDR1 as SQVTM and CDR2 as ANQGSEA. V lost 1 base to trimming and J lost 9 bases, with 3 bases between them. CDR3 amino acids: CSVEGRYTF. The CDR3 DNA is TGCAGCGTTGAAGGACGCTACACCTTC.

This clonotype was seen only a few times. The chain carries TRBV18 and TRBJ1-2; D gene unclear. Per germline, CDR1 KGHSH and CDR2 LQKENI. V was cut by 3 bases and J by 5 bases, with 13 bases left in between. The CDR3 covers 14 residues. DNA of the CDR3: TGTGCCAGCTCACCGGCCGGCAGGACTTATGGCTACACCTTC. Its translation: CASSPAGRTYGYTF.

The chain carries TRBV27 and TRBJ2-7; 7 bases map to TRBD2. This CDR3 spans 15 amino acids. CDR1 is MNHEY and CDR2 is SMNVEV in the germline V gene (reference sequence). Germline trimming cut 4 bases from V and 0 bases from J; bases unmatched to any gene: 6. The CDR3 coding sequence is TGTGCCAGCAGTTGGGGGGGGGAGTACTCCTACGAGCAGTACTTC. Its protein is CASSWGGEYSYEQYF.